What follows is one T cell receptor (beta chain) and its context. The protocol was immunoSEQ multiplex PCR, while the TCRdb copy is restricted to in-frame clones and leaves out a portion. In the table there are more than 75,000 clones, around 93% of which are singletons. J lost 2 bases, V lost 4 bases, and 1 base had no gene match. Germline V gene lookup returns CDR1 LNHDA and CDR2 SQIVND (reference sequence). The length of the CDR3 is 13 residues. The sample belongs to a study of technical replicates of blood from several donors. The TCR originated in a human donor in good health. The material sequenced was T cells isolated from PBMCs. V gene TRBV19 combines with J gene TRBJ2-7, with 8 bases fitting TRBD1. CDR3 sequence: CASSKDRAYEQYF. For the CDR3, the DNA is TGTGCCAGTAGTAAGGACAGGGCCTACGAGCAGTACTTC.